This T cell receptor beta chain is from a study of T cells in Graves' hyperthyroidism and ophthalmopathy. Regions amplified from RNA transcripts were the TCR beta CDR3 regions. A first-round RT-PCR of the TCR CDR3 used the HTBI primer set. TCRdb analysed the multiplex PCR reads with MiXCR anew, one entry per CDR3 protein. The top ten hold about 17% of the sample, which has under 700,000 distinct CDR3 sequences, 15% to 20% seen once. V lost 5 bases to trimming and J lost 4 bases, with 14 bases between them. Germline CDR1 is SGHVS and CDR2 is FNYEAQ. CDR3 size: 14 residues. The table lists this clonotype with many counts.

The chain recombines TRBV7-6 with TRBJ2-5; tentative D call: TRBD1 (5 bases). The TCR comes from a woman between 18 and 29 years old with Graves' hyperthyroidism. Source material: blood. The CDR3 spells CASSATDSRETQYF. The CDR3 DNA reads as TGTGCCAGCAGCGCAACCGACAGTCGAGAGACCCAGTACTTC.